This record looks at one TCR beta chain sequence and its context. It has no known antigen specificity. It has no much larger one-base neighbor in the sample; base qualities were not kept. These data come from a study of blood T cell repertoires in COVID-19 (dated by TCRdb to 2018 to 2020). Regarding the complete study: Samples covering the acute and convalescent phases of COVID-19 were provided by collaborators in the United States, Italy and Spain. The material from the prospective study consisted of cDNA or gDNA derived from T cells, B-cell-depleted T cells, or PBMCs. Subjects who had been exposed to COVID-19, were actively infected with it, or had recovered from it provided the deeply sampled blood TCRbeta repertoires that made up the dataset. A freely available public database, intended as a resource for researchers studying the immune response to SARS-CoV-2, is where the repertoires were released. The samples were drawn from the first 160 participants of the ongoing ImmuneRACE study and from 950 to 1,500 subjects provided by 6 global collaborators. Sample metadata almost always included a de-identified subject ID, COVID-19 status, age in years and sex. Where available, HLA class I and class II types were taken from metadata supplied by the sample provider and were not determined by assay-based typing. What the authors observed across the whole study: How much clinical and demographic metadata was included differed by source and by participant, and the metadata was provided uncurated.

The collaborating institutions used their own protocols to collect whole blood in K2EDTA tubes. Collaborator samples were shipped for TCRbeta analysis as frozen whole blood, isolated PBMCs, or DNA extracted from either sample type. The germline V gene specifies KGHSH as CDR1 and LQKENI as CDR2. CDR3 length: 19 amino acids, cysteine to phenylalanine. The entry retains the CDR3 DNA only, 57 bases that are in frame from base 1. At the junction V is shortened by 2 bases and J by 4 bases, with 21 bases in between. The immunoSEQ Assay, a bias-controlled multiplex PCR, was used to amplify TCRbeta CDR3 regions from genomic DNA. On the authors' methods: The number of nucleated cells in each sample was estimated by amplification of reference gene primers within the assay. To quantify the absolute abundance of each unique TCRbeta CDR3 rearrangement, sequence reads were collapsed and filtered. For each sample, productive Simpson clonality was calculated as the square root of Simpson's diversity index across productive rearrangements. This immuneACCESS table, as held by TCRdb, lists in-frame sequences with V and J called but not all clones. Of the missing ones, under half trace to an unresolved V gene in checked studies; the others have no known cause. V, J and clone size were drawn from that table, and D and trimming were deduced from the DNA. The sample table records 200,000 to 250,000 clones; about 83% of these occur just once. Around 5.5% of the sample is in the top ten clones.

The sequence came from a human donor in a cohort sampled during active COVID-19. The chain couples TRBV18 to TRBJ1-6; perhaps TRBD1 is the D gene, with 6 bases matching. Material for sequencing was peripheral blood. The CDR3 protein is CASSPWAVGQQMYNSPLHF. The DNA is TGTGCCAGCTCACCATGGGCCGTTGGACAGCAGATGTATAATTCACCCCTCCACTTT.